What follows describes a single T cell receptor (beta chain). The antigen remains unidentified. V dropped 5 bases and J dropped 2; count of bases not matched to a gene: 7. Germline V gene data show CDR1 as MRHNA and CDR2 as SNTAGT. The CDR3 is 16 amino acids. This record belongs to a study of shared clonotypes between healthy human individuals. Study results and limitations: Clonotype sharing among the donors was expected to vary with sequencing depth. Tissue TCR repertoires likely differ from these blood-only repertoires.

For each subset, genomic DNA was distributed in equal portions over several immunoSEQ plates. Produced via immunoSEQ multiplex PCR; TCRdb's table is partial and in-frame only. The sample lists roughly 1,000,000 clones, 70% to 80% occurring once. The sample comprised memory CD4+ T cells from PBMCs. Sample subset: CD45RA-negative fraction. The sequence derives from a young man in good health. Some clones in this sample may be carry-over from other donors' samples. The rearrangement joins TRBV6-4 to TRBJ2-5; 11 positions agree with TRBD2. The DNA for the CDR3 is TGTGCCAGCAGTCATAGCGGGAGGGTACGGCAAGAGACCCAGTACTTC. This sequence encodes CASSHSGRVRQETQYF.